Listed here are 11 T cell receptor beta chains from one sample, sequenced in a study of CD8+ T cells in alopecia areata. cDNA prepared by RNA extraction and subsequent reverse transcription served as the template for sequencing. Assay: immunoSEQ multiplex PCR; the TCRdb copy retains only in-frame clones and omits some. The data show about 69,000 clones, about three fifths seen once. Here the sequenced sample was CD8+ T cells sorted from blood, taken at week 0. The receptor set was obtained from a human donor with alopecia areata.

This CDR3 reads CSVDGWNTDTQYF. The DNA for the CDR3 is TGCAGCGTCGATGGTTGGAACACAGATACGCAGTATTTT. The rearrangement links TRBV29-1 to TRBJ2-3; D call uncertain. V lost 6 bases to trimming and J lost 2 bases, with 12 bases between them. The CDR3 is 13 amino acids. CDR1 and CDR2 from the germline V gene are SQVTM and ANQGSEA.

The chain joins TRBV19 to TRBJ2-2, with a tentative D call TRBD1 (5 bases). With 3 bases removed from V and 6 bases from J, the gap between germline ends came to 20 bases. The CDR3 consists of 17 residues. In germline, CDR1 is LNHDA, CDR2 SQIVND (reference sequence). The CDR3 coding sequence is TGTGCCAGTAGTATCGGAAGCCTCCAGGGTTCCGCCGGGGAGCTGTTTTTT. Its protein product is CASSIGSLQGSAGELFF.

This clone was seen only a few times. The rearrangement uses TRBV9 and TRBJ2-5, with 8 bases lining up with TRBD2. The V gene end was trimmed by 3 bases and the J gene end by 5 bases; junction bases not matched to a gene: 6. The germline V gene encodes CDR1 SGDLS and CDR2 YYNGEE. The length of the CDR3 is 14 residues. DNA for the CDR3: TGTGCCAGCAGCGGAAGCGGGAGTCGGGAGACCCAGTACTTC. It yields the protein CASSGSGSRETQYF.

J is TRBJ1-5 and V is TRBV4-3; D is undetermined. V shed 0 bases and J shed 3 bases, with 6 bases lying between them. From germline, CDR1 is LGHNA and CDR2 YSLEER. The CDR3 extends over 14 amino acids. CDR3 protein: CASSQEAANQPQHF. The CDR3 nucleotides are TGCGCCAGCAGCCAAGAAGCAGCCAATCAGCCCCAGCATTTT.

The chain carries TRBV6-6 and TRBJ2-7, with a weak D call TRBD1 (6 bases). V lost 7 bases and J 6 bases, leaving 13 bases between the germline ends. CDR1 and CDR2 from the germline V gene are MNHNY and SVGAGI (reference sequence). This CDR3 region has 12 residues. The CDR3 nucleotides read TGTGCCAGCACCGAAGGGACAATCGAGCAGTACTTC. Protein sequence: CASTEGTIEQYF.

V and J are TRBV4-1 and TRBJ1-1, with 12 nucleotides matching TRBD1. CDR1 and CDR2 from the germline V gene are MGHRA and YSYEKL. This CDR3 spans 14 amino acids. Trimming cost V 6 bases and J 7 bases; bases outside gene matches: 6. The DNA for the CDR3 is TGCGCCAGCAGTCCCGGGACAGGGGGCTTTGAAGCTTTCTTT. This encodes CASSPGTGGFEAFF.

This sequence joins TRBV30 and TRBJ1-2; perhaps TRBD1 as D (5 bases). Germline V gene data show CDR1 as GTSNPN and CDR2 as SVGIG (reference sequence). Trimming shortened V by 3 bases and J by 14 bases, and 13 bases separated the two germline ends. The CDR3 consists of 10 residues. The CDR3 spells CAWSREALTF. As DNA, the CDR3 is TGTGCCTGGAGCAGGGAGGCCCTAACCTTC.

The chain recombines TRBV5-6 with TRBJ2-3, with 13 nucleotides matching TRBD2. The CDR3 has 17 residues. Losses at the gene ends were 0 bases for V and 4 bases for J; bases not matched to a gene: 5. Germline CDR1 is SGHDT and CDR2 is YYEEEE. The CDR3, as DNA: TGTGCCAGCAGCTTGGGGACTAGCGGGAGATCCCCAGATACGCAGTATTTT. It encodes CASSLGTSGRSPDTQYF.

This clone was counted only a few times. The J gene is TRBJ1-2, the V gene TRBV27; possibly TRBD1 for D (5 bases). Germline CDR1 reads MNHEY; CDR2 reads SMNVEV (reference sequence). Deletions cut 4 bases from V and 0 bases from J, with 15 bases between. There are 16 residues in the CDR3. As DNA, the CDR3 is TGTGCCAGCAGTTCGTCTACCGGGGGAGCTAACTATGGCTACACCTTC. Translation: CASSSSTGGANYGYTF.

CDR3 sequence reads: CASSLGFGHYSGANVLTF. In DNA form, the CDR3 reads TGCGCCAGCAGCTTGGGGTTTGGGCATTACTCTGGGGCCAACGTCCTGACTTTC. This chain joins TRBV5-1 and TRBJ2-6; no clear D gene. This CDR3 has 18 residues. Trimming took off 0 bases at V and 0 bases at J, with 13 bases between the two ends. Germline V lookup: CDR1 SGHRS, CDR2 YFSETQ.

This clone occurred a few times. J is TRBJ1-1 and V is TRBV2; D unclear. The V end was cut by 3 bases, the J end by 1 base, with 9 bases between. The germline gives CDR1 SNHLY, CDR2 FYNNEI. This CDR3 region has 14 residues. Here the CDR3 reads CASSDNRPNTEAFF. The CDR3 nucleotides read TGTGCCAGCAGTGACAACCGTCCGAACACTGAAGCTTTCTTT.